This TCR beta chain was profiled in a study of metastatic and nonmetastatic thyroid tumors. Study-level background: A comparison of repertoires was made across blood and tumor or nodule tissue from malignant and benign thyroid patients. Study conclusions and caveats: Benign nodules reportedly had significantly lower TCR beta diversity than malignant thyroid tumors in blood and tumor.

As originally analysed: Differences in CDR3 between clinicopathological groups were drawn on to build a classifier intended to discriminate distant-metastatic papillary thyroid cancer patients. With MiXCR, TCRdb called clones anew from the PCR reads. The V and J calls and clone size are TCRdb's, not the authors'. The sample holds around 15,000 clones, about 28% seen once. This clone is classed as medium-sized. Its antigen is undetermined. All patients were untreated before thyroid surgery. The V end was cut by 6 bases, the J end by 1 base, with 9 bases between. The CDR3 extends over 13 amino acids. The chain carries TRBV12-3 or TRBV12-4 and TRBJ1-1; TRBD1 is a possible D gene (5 bases). The clonotype comes from a female donor with papillary thyroid cancer or a benign thyroid nodule (not recorded which). Some clones in this sample may be carry-over from other donors' samples. The sample taken for sequencing was blood. The CDR3 DNA is TGTGCCAGCAGAGGGGAGGGGAACACTGAAGCTTTCTTT. Its translation: CASRGEGNTEAFF.